This note documents a single T cell receptor (beta chain) sequence. This record comes from a study of blood T cell repertoires in COVID-19. Study as a whole: Specimens from acute and convalescent COVID-19 originated in the United States, Italy and Spain. From T cells, B-cell-depleted T cells, or PBMCs came the material, which was cDNA or gDNA.

Germline V gene sequence: CDR1 SGHTA, CDR2 FQGTGA. The CDR3 extends over 16 amino acids. Trimming removed 5 bases from V and 2 bases from J; junction bases left unmatched: 9. Per the original methods: Estimates of nucleated cell counts were drawn from the amplification of reference gene primers. Clones were sequenced by immunoSEQ multiplex PCR, and TCRdb holds only the in-frame ones, with some missing. Clone size and the V and J calls come from that table; the DNA yielded D and trimming. The sample lists roughly 110,000 clones; 80% to 85% were seen once. Sequencing input: peripheral blood. The V call is TRBV7-3, the J call TRBJ2-3, with 8 nucleotides matching TRBD2. This clonotype originated in a man in his 70s with acute or convalescent COVID-19. CDR3 sequence reads: CASSLGAGENTDTQYF. CDR3 bases: TGTGCCAGCAGCCTAGGAGCGGGGGAAAACACAGATACGCAGTATTTT.